The rows below give T cell receptor beta chains drawn from one sample of a study of blood T cell repertoires in COVID-19. Profiling relied on immunoSEQ multiplex PCR, and the TCRdb table lists in-frame clones only, not all of them. The sample contains about 65,000 clones, approximately 94% of which appear only once. The sequenced material came from peripheral blood. Receptors were obtained from a man in his sixties or seventies with active COVID-19. The CDR3 runs from the conserved cysteine through the conserved F or W. Each record gives: clone size, D gene, J gene, V gene, CDR3 protein, CDR3 DNA. D genes are given only for firm matches. Size is omitted from some rows. Given values are once, few, many or a class for expanded clones.

NA,TRBD1,TRBJ1-1,TRBV2,CASKTGGNTEAFF,TGTGCCAGCAAGACAGGGGGGAACACTGAAGCTTTCTTT
NA,TRBD1,TRBJ2-5,TRBV15,CATERGSGTGSQETQYF,TGTGCCACCGAGCGGGGATCCGGGACAGGGTCACAAGAGACCCAGTACTTC
NA,NA,TRBJ1-2,TRBV6-5,CASGPEVRGYGYTF,TGTGCCAGCGGGCCAGAGGTTAGGGGCTATGGCTACACCTTC
NA,TRBD2,TRBJ2-1,TRBV29-1,CSVARGLAGGNNEQFF,TGCAGCGTCGCCAGGGGACTAGCGGGGGGAAACAATGAGCAGTTCTTC
once,TRBD1,TRBJ1-5,TRBV6-2/TRBV6-3,CASSYSRGQGAVVFIQPQHF,TGTGCCAGCAGTTATTCGAGGGGACAGGGGGCTGTTGTTTTTATTCAGCCCCAGCATTTT
NA,TRBD1,TRBJ2-1,TRBV11-2,CASSTHRGRSGNEQFF,TGTGCCAGCAGCACCCACAGGGGGCGCTCTGGGAATGAGCAGTTCTTC
NA,TRBD1,TRBJ1-2,TRBV7-2,CASSLYRGLDGYTF,TGTGCCAGCAGCTTATACAGGGGGCTGGATGGCTACACCTTC
NA,TRBD1,TRBJ2-5,TRBV24-1,CATSDAGTGGQETQYF,TGTGCCACCAGTGATGCCGGGACAGGGGGCCAAGAGACCCAGTACTTC
NA,TRBD1,TRBJ2-3,TRBV9,CASSVTHDRVDTQYF,TGTGCCAGCAGCGTAACCCACGACAGGGTAGATACGCAGTATTTT
NA,TRBD2,TRBJ2-7,TRBV4-2,CASSQDPSGGAYEQYF,TGTGCCAGCAGCCAAGACCCTAGCGGGGGAGCCTACGAGCAGTACTTC
NA,NA,TRBJ2-7,TRBV18,CASSPGGAGVYEQYF,TGTGCCAGCTCACCAGGCGGCGCAGGGGTCTACGAGCAGTACTTC
NA,NA,TRBJ1-1,TRBV3-1/TRBV3-2,CASSAQGYTEAFF,TGTGCCAGCAGCGCCCAGGGCTACACTGAAGCTTTCTTT
NA,TRBD1,TRBJ2-6,TRBV11-3,CASRSGTGSSGANVLTF,TGTGCCAGCAGGTCCGGGACAGGCAGCTCTGGGGCCAACGTCCTGACTTTC
NA,NA,TRBJ1-1,TRBV6-5,CASRSRQHTEAFF,TGTGCCAGCAGAAGCCGACAGCACACTGAAGCTTTCTTT
NA,TRBD2,TRBJ2-3,TRBV3-1/TRBV3-2,CASSQGLAGGLDTQYF,TGTGCCAGCAGCCAAGGACTAGCGGGGGGCTTAGATACGCAGTATTTT
NA,TRBD1,TRBJ1-2,TRBV5-5,CASSLEQGAMDGYTF,TGTGCCAGCAGCTTGGAGCAGGGGGCTATGGATGGCTACACCTTC
NA,TRBD2,TRBJ2-3,TRBV5-4,CASSLTSGGSTDTQYF,TGTGCCAGCAGCCTGACTAGCGGGGGATCCACAGATACGCAGTATTTT
NA,NA,TRBJ2-5,TRBV4-2,CASSQRSLLAQETQYF,TGTGCCAGCAGCCAACGTTCCCTCCTAGCGCAAGAGACCCAGTACTTC
NA,TRBD1,TRBJ1-1,TRBV5-1,CASSPRIGQGGTEAFF,TGCGCCAGCAGCCCGCGTATAGGACAGGGAGGCACTGAAGCTTTCTTT
NA,TRBD1,TRBJ1-5,TRBV28,CASSTDRGASNQPQHF,TGTGCCAGCAGTACTGACAGGGGAGCTAGCAATCAGCCCCAGCATTTT
NA,NA,TRBJ2-3,TRBV28,CASSLSHGTQYF,TGTGCCAGCAGTTTAAGTCACGGTACGCAGTATTTT
NA,NA,TRBJ1-2,TRBV7-8,CASSLRGGNGYTF,TGTGCCAGCAGCTTAAGGGGGGGGAATGGCTACACCTTC
NA,NA,TRBJ2-1,TRBV11-3,CASGVVGENEQFF,TGTGCCAGCGGTGTGGTGGGAGAGAATGAGCAGTTCTTC
NA,NA,TRBJ2-1,TRBV11-3,CASSRRRGEGDEQFF,TGTGCCAGCAGCCGCCGGAGGGGTGAAGGGGATGAGCAGTTCTTC
NA,NA,TRBJ1-6,TRBV6-5,CASSFGTSWDSPLHF,TGTGCCAGCAGTTTCGGGACATCCTGGGATTCACCCCTCCACTTT
NA,TRBD1,TRBJ1-4,TRBV27,CASSTLTGANEKLFF,TGTGCCAGCAGTACCCTGACAGGGGCGAATGAAAAACTGTTTTTT
NA,TRBD1,TRBJ2-3,TRBV5-1,CASRIGQGPRTDTQYF,TGCGCCAGCAGGATTGGACAGGGACCCCGCACAGATACGCAGTATTTT
NA,TRBD2,TRBJ2-1,TRBV4-1,CASSPGLLTRSSYNEQFF,TGCGCCAGCAGCCCGGGACTACTGACCCGGAGCTCCTACAATGAGCAGTTCTTC
NA,TRBD1,TRBJ2-7,TRBV6-1,CASSEGGTGVFWRGSYEQYF,TGTGCCAGCAGTGAAGGAGGGACAGGGGTTTTTTGGCGGGGATCCTACGAGCAGTACTTC
NA,NA,TRBJ1-5,TRBV19,CASSNREDNQPQHF,TGTGCCAGTAGTAACAGGGAAGACAATCAGCCCCAGCATTTT
NA,NA,TRBJ2-3,TRBV18,CASSPPRLADTQYF,TGTGCCAGCTCACCACCTAGACTGGCAGATACGCAGTATTTT
NA,TRBD1,TRBJ2-2,TRBV28,CASSFRRTGWAGELFF,TGTGCCAGCAGTTTTAGGAGGACAGGGTGGGCCGGGGAGCTGTTTTTT
NA,TRBD1,TRBJ1-2,TRBV6-5,CASSTGQGGGYTF,TGTGCCAGCAGTACAGGACAGGGTGGGGGCTACACCTTC
NA,NA,TRBJ2-1,TRBV29-1,CSAGQISYNEQFF,TGCAGCGCGGGACAAATCTCCTACAATGAGCAGTTCTTC
once,NA,TRBJ2-1,TRBV19,CASSIEQGEFNEQFF,TGTGCCAGTAGTATAGAACAGGGAGAGTTCAATGAGCAGTTCTTC
once,NA,TRBJ2-3,TRBV19,CASSNFGSADTQYF,TGTGCCAGTAGTAATTTCGGGTCCGCAGATACGCAGTATTTT
NA,NA,TRBJ1-4,TRBV19,CASSTGPGDEKLFF,TGTGCCAGTAGTACCGGCCCAGGGGATGAAAAACTGTTTTTT
NA,TRBD1,TRBJ1-2,TRBV3-1/TRBV3-2,CASSQEGTGRYGYTF,TGTGCCAGCAGCCAAGAGGGGACAGGGCGGTATGGCTACACCTTC
NA,TRBD2,TRBJ2-3,TRBV4-3,CASSQDSPGYGGSGDTQYF,TGCGCCAGCAGCCAAGATTCCCCGGGGTACGGGGGGTCAGGAGATACGCAGTATTTT
NA,TRBD1,TRBJ2-3,TRBV11-3,CASSLQQGGSTDTQYF,TGTGCCAGCAGCTTACAACAGGGGGGAAGCACAGATACGCAGTATTTT
NA,TRBD1,TRBJ1-2,TRBV5-4,CASSETGNYGYTF,TGTGCCAGCAGTGAGACAGGGAACTATGGCTACACCTTC
NA,TRBD1,TRBJ1-5,TRBV6-4,CASSENRGQPQHF,TGTGCCAGCAGTGAGAACAGGGGGCAGCCCCAGCATTTT
NA,NA,TRBJ2-1,TRBV6-6,CASSYSNNEQFF,TGTGCCAGCAGTTACTCCAACAATGAGCAGTTCTTC
NA,NA,TRBJ1-2,TRBV6-5,CASSTQGIYGYTF,TGTGCCAGCAGTACACAGGGTATCTATGGCTACACCTTC
few,NA,TRBJ1-3,TRBV2,CASSQGTDTIYF,TGTGCCAGCAGTCAGGGGACGGACACCATATATTTT
NA,NA,TRBJ1-3,TRBV19,CASSPGGSGNTIYF,TGTGCCAGTAGCCCGGGGGGCTCTGGAAACACCATATATTTT
NA,TRBD1,TRBJ1-2,TRBV5-1,CASSQRTGGRVNYGYTF,TGCGCCAGCAGCCAGAGGACAGGGGGACGGGTTAACTATGGCTACACCTTC
NA,NA,TRBJ2-3,TRBV3-1/TRBV3-2,CASSSLGTDTDTQYF,TGTGCCAGCAGCAGTCTTGGGACTGACACAGATACGCAGTATTTT
NA,TRBD1,TRBJ2-3,TRBV28,CASYSSGTGFTDTQYF,TGTGCCAGCTACTCCTCTGGGACAGGGTTCACAGATACGCAGTATTTT
NA,NA,TRBJ1-5,TRBV6-4,CARQRHQPQHF,TGTGCTCGACAGCGTCATCAGCCCCAGCATTTT
NA,TRBD1,TRBJ1-5,TRBV9,CASSVGQDSNQPQHF,TGTGCCAGCAGCGTGGGACAGGATAGCAATCAGCCCCAGCATTTT
NA,NA,TRBJ1-2,TRBV6-6,CASSETPNYGYTF,TGTGCCAGCAGCGAGACACCTAACTATGGCTACACCTTC
NA,NA,TRBJ2-3,TRBV21-1,CASSMTGSTDTQYF,TGTGCCAGCAGCATGACAGGGAGCACAGATACGCAGTATTTT
once,NA,TRBJ2-3,TRBV7-2,CASTSGASGYTDTQYF,TGTGCCAGCACCTCAGGGGCTAGCGGATACACAGATACGCAGTATTTT
NA,NA,TRBJ1-3,TRBV7-8,CASSLVGGLSGNTIYF,TGTGCCAGCAGCTTAGTGGGCGGACTCTCTGGAAACACCATATATTTT
NA,TRBD1,TRBJ1-1,TRBV7-2,CASSTGQMNTEAFF,TGTGCCAGCAGCACGGGACAGATGAACACTGAAGCTTTCTTT
NA,NA,TRBJ1-1,TRBV5-5,CASSPRPRAFF,TGTGCCAGCAGCCCCCGACCGCGGGCTTTCTTT
NA,NA,TRBJ2-2,TRBV5-1,CASSGTQNTGELFF,TGCGCCAGCAGCGGGACACAAAACACCGGGGAGCTGTTTTTT
NA,NA,TRBJ2-2,TRBV19,CASSIDLGGKTGELFF,TGTGCCAGTAGTATAGATTTGGGGGGTAAGACCGGGGAGCTGTTTTTT
NA,TRBD1,TRBJ2-3,TRBV29-1,CSVTGTGWDTDTQYF,TGCAGCGTCACCGGGACAGGGTGGGACACAGATACGCAGTATTTT